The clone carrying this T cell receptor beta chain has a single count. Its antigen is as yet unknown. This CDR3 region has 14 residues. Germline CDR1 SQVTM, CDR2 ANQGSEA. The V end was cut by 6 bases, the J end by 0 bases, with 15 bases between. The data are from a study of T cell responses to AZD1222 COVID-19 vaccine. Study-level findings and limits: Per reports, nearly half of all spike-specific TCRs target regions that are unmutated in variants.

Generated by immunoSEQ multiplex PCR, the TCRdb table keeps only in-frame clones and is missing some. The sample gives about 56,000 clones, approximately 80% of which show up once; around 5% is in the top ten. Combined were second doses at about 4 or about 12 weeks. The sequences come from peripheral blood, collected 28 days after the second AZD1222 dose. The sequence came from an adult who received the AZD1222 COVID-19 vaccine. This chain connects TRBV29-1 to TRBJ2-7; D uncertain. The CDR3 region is CSVSFRISSYEQYF. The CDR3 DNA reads TGCAGCGTCTCATTTCGAATTAGCTCCTACGAGCAGTACTTC.